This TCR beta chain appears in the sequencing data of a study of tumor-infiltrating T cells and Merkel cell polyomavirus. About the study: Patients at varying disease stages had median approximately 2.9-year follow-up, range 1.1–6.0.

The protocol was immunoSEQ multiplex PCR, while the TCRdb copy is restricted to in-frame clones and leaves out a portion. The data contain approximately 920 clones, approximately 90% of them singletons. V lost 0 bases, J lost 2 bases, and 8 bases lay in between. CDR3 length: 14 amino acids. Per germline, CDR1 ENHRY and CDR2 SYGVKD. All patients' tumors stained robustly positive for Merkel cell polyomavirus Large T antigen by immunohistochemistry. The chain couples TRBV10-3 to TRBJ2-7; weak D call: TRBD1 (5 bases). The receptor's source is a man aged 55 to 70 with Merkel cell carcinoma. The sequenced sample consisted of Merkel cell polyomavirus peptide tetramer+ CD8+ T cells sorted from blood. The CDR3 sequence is CAISESTGTYEQYF. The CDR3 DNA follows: TGTGCCATCAGTGAGTCCACAGGAACCTACGAGCAGTACTTC.